The T cell receptor beta chain under discussion was sequenced for a study of Ad26.COV2.S vaccination and SARS-CoV-2 variants. Study results and caveats: Breadth measured for non-spike TCRs was similar across vaccine and placebo recipients.

To note about this clone: Its matching antigen is unknown.

V dropped 1 base and J dropped 5; count of bases not matched to a gene: 1. Germline loops: CDR1 SGHNT, CDR2 YYREEE (reference sequence). The CDR3 length is 13 residues. Treatment specified: 19 received Ad26.COV2.S at low or high dose, single or two shots; several received placebo; per-sample allocation not given. Sampling happened 63 days after the first vaccine or placebo injection. Sequenced by immunoSEQ multiplex PCR; TCRdb stores in-frame clones only, minus some. The table includes approximately 300,000 clones, around four fifths detected once. This clonotype was obtained from a person between 18 and 59 years old who received the Ad26.COV2.S COVID-19 vaccine or a placebo. This specimen was peripheral blood, taken in a trial of Ad26.COV2.S vaccine versus placebo. The chain is built from TRBV5-4 and TRBJ2-5; 8 nucleotides match TRBD1. The CDR3 is CASSLNRGETQYF. Written as DNA, the CDR3 is TGTGCCAGCAGCTTGAACAGGGGGGAGACCCAGTACTTC.